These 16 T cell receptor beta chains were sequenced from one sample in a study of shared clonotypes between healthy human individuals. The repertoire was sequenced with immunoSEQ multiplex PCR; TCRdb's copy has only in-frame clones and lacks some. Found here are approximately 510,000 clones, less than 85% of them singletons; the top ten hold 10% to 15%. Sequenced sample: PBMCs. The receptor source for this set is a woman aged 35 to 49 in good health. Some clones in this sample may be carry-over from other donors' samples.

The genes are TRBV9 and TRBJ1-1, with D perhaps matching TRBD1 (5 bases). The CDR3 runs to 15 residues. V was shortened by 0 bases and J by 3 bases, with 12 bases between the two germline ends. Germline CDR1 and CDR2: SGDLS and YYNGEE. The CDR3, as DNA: TGTGCCAGCAGCGTAGAGGGGATCGCGGACACTGAAGCTTTCTTT. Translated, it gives CASSVEGIADTEAFF.

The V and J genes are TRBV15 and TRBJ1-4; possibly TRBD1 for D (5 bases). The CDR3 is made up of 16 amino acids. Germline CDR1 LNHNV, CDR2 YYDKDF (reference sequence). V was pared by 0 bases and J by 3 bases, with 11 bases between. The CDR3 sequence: CATSRERGRPNEKLFF. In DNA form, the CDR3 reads TGTGCCACCAGCAGAGAGAGGGGAAGGCCTAATGAAAAACTGTTTTTT.

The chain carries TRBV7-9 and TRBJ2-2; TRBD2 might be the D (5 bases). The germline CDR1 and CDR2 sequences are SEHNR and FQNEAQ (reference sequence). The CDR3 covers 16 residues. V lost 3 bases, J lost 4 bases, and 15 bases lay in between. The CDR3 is CASSFSGVKFTGELFF. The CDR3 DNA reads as TGTGCCAGCAGCTTTTCCGGGGTTAAGTTCACCGGGGAGCTGTTTTTT.

DNA of the CDR3: TGTGCCAGTAGTTTCACCGGGACATCCCCCTATGGCTACACCTTC. This gives the protein CASSFTGTSPYGYTF. The chain has TRBV19 and TRBJ1-2; tentatively, D is TRBD1 (6 bases). This CDR3 is built from 15 residues. Per the germline V gene, CDR1 is LNHDA and CDR2 is SQIVND (reference sequence). V was shortened by 5 bases and J by 4 bases, with 17 bases between the two germline ends.

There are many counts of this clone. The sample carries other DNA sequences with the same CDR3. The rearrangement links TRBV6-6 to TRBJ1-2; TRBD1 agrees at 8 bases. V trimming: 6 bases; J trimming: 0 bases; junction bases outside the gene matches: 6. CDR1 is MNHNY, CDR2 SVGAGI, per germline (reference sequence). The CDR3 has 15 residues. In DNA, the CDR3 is TGTGCCAGCAGAAAAGGACAGGGCCCTAACTATGGCTACACCTTC. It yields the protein CASRKGQGPNYGYTF.

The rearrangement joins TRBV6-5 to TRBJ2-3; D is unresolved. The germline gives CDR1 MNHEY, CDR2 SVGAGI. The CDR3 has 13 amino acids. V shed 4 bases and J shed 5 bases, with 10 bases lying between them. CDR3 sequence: CASSLRPVDTQYF. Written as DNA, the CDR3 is TGTGCCAGCAGTTTGAGACCTGTAGATACGCAGTATTTT.

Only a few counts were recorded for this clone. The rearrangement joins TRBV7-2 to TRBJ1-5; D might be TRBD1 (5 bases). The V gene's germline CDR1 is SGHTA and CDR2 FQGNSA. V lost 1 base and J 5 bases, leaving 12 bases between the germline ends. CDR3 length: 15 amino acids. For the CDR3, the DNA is TGTGCCAGCAGCTTAGAAGTGCAGGGATATCAGCCCCAGCATTTT. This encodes CASSLEVQGYQPQHF.

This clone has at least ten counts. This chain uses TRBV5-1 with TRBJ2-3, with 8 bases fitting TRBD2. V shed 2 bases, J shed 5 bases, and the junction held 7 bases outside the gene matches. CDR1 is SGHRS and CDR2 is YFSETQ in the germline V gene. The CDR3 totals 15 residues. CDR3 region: CASSLAGVVGDTQYF. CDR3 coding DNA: TGCGCCAGCAGCTTAGCGGGAGTTGTAGGAGATACGCAGTATTTT.

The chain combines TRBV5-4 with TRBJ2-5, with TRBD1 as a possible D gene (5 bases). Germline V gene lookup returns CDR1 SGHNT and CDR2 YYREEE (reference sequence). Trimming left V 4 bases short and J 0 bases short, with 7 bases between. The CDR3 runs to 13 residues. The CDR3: CASSPGYQETQYF. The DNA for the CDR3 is TGTGCCAGCAGCCCAGGGTACCAAGAGACCCAGTACTTC. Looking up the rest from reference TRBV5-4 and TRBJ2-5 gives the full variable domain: ETGVTQSPTHLIKTRGQQVTLRCSSQSGHNTVSWYQQALGQGPQFIFQYYREEENGRGNFPPRFSGLQFPNYSSELNVNALELDDSALYLCASSPGYQETQYFGPGTRLLVL.

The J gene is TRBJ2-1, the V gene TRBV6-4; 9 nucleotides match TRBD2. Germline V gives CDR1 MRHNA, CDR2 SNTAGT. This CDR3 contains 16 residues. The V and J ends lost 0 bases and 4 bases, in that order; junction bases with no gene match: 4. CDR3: CASSDSGLAGYNEQFF. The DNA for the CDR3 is TGTGCCAGCAGTGACTCAGGGCTAGCGGGGTACAATGAGCAGTTCTTC.

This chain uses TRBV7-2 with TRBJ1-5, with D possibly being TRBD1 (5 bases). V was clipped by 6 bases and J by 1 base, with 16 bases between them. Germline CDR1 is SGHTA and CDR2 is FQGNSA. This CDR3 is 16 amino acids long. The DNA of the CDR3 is TGTGCCAGCAGTCCCTATGGGGGAAGGAGCAATCAGCCCCAGCATTTT. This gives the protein CASSPYGGRSNQPQHF. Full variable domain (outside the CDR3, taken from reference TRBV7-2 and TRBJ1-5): GAGVSQSPSNKVTEKGKDVELRCDPISGHTALYWYRQSLGQGLEFLIYFQGNSAPDKSGLPSDRFSAERTGGSVSTLTIQRTQQEDSAVYLCASSPYGGRSNQPQHFGDGTRLSIL.

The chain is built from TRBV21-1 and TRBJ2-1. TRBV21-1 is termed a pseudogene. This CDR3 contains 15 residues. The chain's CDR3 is CASSKVVGVYNEQFF. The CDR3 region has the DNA TGTGCCAGCAGCAAAGTTGTGGGGGTTTACAATGAGCAGTTCTTC.

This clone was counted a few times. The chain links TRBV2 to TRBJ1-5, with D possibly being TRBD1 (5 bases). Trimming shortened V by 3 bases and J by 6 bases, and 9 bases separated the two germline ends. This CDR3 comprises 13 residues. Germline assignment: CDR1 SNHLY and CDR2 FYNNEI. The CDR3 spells CASSDAGTQPQHF. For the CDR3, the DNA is TGTGCCAGCAGTGACGCAGGGACTCAGCCCCAGCATTTT.

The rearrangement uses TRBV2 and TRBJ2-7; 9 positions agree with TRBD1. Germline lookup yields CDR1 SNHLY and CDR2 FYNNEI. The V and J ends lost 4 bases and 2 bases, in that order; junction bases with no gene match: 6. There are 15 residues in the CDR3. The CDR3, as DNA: TGTGCCAGCAGTGCCAACAGGGGGCCGACCTACGAGCAGTACTTC. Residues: CASSANRGPTYEQYF.

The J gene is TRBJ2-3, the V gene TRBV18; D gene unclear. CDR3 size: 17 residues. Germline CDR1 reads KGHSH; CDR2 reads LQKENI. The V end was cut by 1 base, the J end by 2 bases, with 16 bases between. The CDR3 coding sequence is TGTGCCAGCTCACCACGCTCGGGCTATGCCAACACAGATACGCAGTATTTT. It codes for CASSPRSGYANTDTQYF. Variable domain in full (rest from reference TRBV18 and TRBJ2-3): NAGVMQNPRHLVRRRGQEARLRCSPMKGHSHVYWYRQLPEEGLKFMVYLQKENIIDESGMPKERFSAEFPKEGPSILRIQQVVRGDSAAYFCASSPRSGYANTDTQYFGPGTRLTVL.

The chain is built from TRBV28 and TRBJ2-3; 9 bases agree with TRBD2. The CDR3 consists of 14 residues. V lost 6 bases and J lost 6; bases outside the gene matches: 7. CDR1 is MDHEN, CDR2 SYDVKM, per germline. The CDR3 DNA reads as TGTGCCAGCAGACTTAGCGGGAGTCTGGATACGCAGTATTTT. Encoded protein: CASRLSGSLDTQYF.